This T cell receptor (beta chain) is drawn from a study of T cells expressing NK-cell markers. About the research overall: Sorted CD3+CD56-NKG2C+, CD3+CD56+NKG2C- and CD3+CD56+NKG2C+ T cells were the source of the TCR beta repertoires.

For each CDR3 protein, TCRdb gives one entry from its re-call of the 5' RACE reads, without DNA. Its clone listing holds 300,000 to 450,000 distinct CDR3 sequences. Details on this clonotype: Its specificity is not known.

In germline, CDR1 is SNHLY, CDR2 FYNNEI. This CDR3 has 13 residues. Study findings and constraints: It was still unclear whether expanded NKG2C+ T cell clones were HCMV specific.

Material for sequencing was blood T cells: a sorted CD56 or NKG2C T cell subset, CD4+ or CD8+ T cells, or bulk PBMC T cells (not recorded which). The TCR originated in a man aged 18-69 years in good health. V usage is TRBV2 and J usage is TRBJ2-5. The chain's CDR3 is CASGLHLGETQYF.